This TCR beta chain was sequenced in a study of T cell repertoires in cytomegalovirus infection. The wider study: Public TCR beta signatures were indicative of both CMV infection and a matching HLA type.

This CDR3 spans 14 amino acids. V was trimmed by 1 base and J by 3 bases, leaving 10 bases between them. Germline CDR1 and CDR2: MNHNS and SASEGT. TCRdb reanalysed the reads using MiXCR and keeps one entry per CDR3 protein. Of 480,000 or so distinct CDR3 sequences in the sample, about 11% were seen once. Study findings and constraints: There were carriers of CMV plus the relevant HLA, and cumulative public TCR beta family frequency identified them. The ex vivo response was dominated by HLA-C-restricted CMV-specific TCR beta clonotypes.

This clonotype has ten or more counts. No antigen is known for it. The source of this sequence is a human donor in good health (CMV status not recorded). Some clones in this sample may be carry-over from other donors' samples. The V call is TRBV6-1, the J call TRBJ2-7; D ambiguous. The material sequenced was PBMCs. Here the CDR3 DNA reads TGTGCCAGCAGTGAAGGAGGATACTTCTACGAGCAGTACTTC. Protein product: CASSEGGYFYEQYF.